This T cell receptor (beta chain) was found in a study of cytomegalovirus exposure and HLA in healthy donors (dated by TCRdb to 2017 to 2019). Regarding the study in general: An earlier analysis of 550 to 700 of the donors reported more than 250 Gb of sequence data and 117 million unique TCR beta sequences from 150 million to 200 million T cells. Using immunosequencing, the study profiled T cell repertoires from approximately 700 subjects and related those repertoires to cytomegalovirus serostatus. Of the roughly 410 genotyped donors, approximately 81% were placed in the genetic ancestry cluster associated with self-reported Caucasian donors. All discovery cohort repertoires had been generated using a single sequencing platform. An early release covering about 600 HLA-typed donors comprised approximately 290 gigabases of sequencing data and tens of millions of unique TCR sequences. Donor age, sex, ethnicity and CMV serostatus were compiled alongside the repertoire data. Besides the first cohort of roughly 660 subjects, a separate validation cohort made up of over 100 different subjects was used. A later genetic analysis took genome-wide SNP genotypes for about 55% of the 666 donors and used that subset as a discovery cohort. A later analysis re-examined previously published TCR beta repertoires from just over 650 donors and added high-resolution HLA genotyping to investigate patterns of TCR occurrence. In an earlier analysis of about 590 of the donors, high-throughput TCR beta sequencing was used to judge whether each TCR beta V gene segment behaved as functional or pseudogenic. Rather than using new phenotypic data, the later analysis identified candidate immune exposures from TCR beta sequences and from how often those sequences occurred across donors. Typing coverage differed by locus: A, B, C, DRB1 and DQB1 were typed in roughly 620-630 donors, DQA1 in 522, DPA1 in 600 to 610, and DPB1 in just under 490. Because of strong linkage in the cohort, roughly five DR-DQ haplotypes were treated as single units for association and clustering. To predict cytomegalovirus infection status, the study combined high-throughput TCR immunosequencing, statistical association of individual TCRs with disease status, and machine learning. The study aimed to test whether signatures of past pathogen exposure could be identified by cataloging public T cell receptors. HLA typing included class I and class II loci at four-digit resolution. Among around 400 genotyped donors of the cohort, an average of around 240,000 unique TCR beta nucleotide sequences were sequenced per donor, roughly 20% of them non-productive.

Comment on this clone: Which antigen it targets is not known.

V and J are trimmed by 4 bases and 2 bases, and the gene matches miss 7 bases of the junction. CDR1 and CDR2 (MGHDK, SYGVNS) derive from the germline V gene. The CDR3 numbers 16 residues from cysteine through phenylalanine. Of the read, only the CDR3 DNA is kept; its 48 bases are in frame from base 1. The library was generated by the immunoSEQ multiplex PCR assay. For the multiplex PCR, a mixture combining 60 forward primers for TCR Vbeta segments and 13 reverse primers for TCR Jbeta segments was used. Amplification of the CDR3 region of rearranged TCR beta genes was performed with a multiplex PCR assay on genomic DNA. The amplified TCR beta libraries were sequenced on the Illumina HiSeq System as 87-base-pair reads. As for the original processing: Across the 500 to 700 repertoires, a later analysis counted roughly 84 million unique TCR beta chains, roughly 11 million of which were shared by at least two donors. Raw reads were error-corrected and collapsed into unique sequences with a nearest-neighbor algorithm that merged closely related sequences to remove PCR and sequencing errors. V, D and J gene segments were assigned by aligning CDR3 sequences to IMGT reference sequences. For a sequence to be retained, a match of at least six nucleotides was required to both a V gene segment and a J gene segment. Rearrangements were classified as productive when the CDR3 lacked stop codons and remained in frame with V and J, and all other rearrangements were classified as non-productive. CDR3 was defined by IMGT convention, running from the second conserved V-encoded cysteine to the conserved J-encoded phenylalanine. In an earlier analysis of more than 550 of the donors, sequences lacking an unambiguous match to a single V gene segment were excluded. An earlier analysis of about 600 of the donors called V segments functional above 56.7% productive rearrangements and segregating when the between-donor standard deviation exceeded 5%. A statistical classification framework was developed to diagnose cytomegalovirus status using the catalog of TCR beta chain sequences. V and J gene assignment, in a later analysis, came from comparing TCR nucleotide sequences with IMGT/GENE-DB human TR gene sequences. In a later analysis, CDR3 sequences and most-parsimonious VDJ recombination scenarios were assigned using the TCRdist pipeline. In a later analysis, each TCR beta chain was defined by its CDR3 amino acid sequence together with its V-gene family, and reads lacking a unique V-gene family were excluded. In a later analysis, fewer than 600 highly shared, low-generation-probability nucleotide sequences were removed to address suspected cross-contamination and a sequencing artifact. In a later analysis, a clonal expansion index for each public chain was calculated from normalized within-repertoire ranks of inferred template counts. A later analysis computed generation probabilities with a VDJ recombination model fitted to out-of-frame rearrangements, and checked the results against IGoR. A later analysis scored TCR-TCR, TCR-HLA and TCR-CMV co-occurrence with hypergeometric tests, applying a repertoire-size bias correction to TCR pairs. False discovery rates were estimated in a later analysis by permuting HLA or CMV assignments 20 times. In a later analysis, co-occurring TCRs were grouped with DBSCAN, and TCRdist sequence similarity was added when clustering was performed within HLA-allele-positive subsets. For co-occurrence clustering, repertoires with fewer than 30,000 or more than 120,000 public chains were excluded, along with roughly 5 repertoires with anomalous nucleotide sharing. The clones in this table, taken by TCRdb from immuneACCESS, are in-frame only. Not every clone is retained; where verified, under half of the shortfall comes from an unresolved V gene, and the cause of the rest is unknown. For V, J and clone size, that table is used; D and trimming come from the DNA. The sample's table lists a count of 55,000 or so clones. Of the sample, approximately 12% is held by the ten largest clones.

On the study overall, not on this receptor specifically: A later genetic analysis associated a missense DCLRE1C variant with V-gene and J-gene trimming of TCR beta chains, and an independent cohort replicated the association. A cluster of highly shared sequence variants was judged likely to be a technical artifact of the sequencing pipeline. In a later genetic analysis, fewer N-insertions in productive TCRs were reported among donors in an Asian-associated ancestry cluster than the approximately 670-donor mean. The presence/absence analyses assumed that sequencing depth was roughly uniform across donors, and that assumption may not be true. Most CMV-associated TCR beta chains appeared to be HLA-restricted in a later analysis, and the HLA associations seemed to be driven largely by CMV exposure. This cohort had only TCR beta chains sequenced, and the lack of alpha or paired-chain data limited which features could be detected. At a false discovery rate of 0.05, a later analysis linked fewer than 20,000 TCR beta sequences to specific HLA alleles. Because some donors lacked HLA typing at each locus, the association tests relied only on the typed subset. Broadly in line with IMGT annotations, most TCR beta V segments showed up in productive rearrangements about 87% or about 30% of the time in an earlier analysis of some 590 of the donors. A later analysis found that TCR association rates varied across HLA loci, with DRB1 alleles showing the most associated TCRs and HLA-C alleles the fewest. Linkage disequilibrium might explain the correlated functional status among segregating V segments, but an unknown experimental factor could not be ruled out. Some IMGT-functional V segments, including TRBV6-2 and TRBV6-3, could not be distinguished by the 87-base-pair reads and were therefore excluded. In vitro tests confirmed that a few of the cytomegalovirus-associated TCR beta chains recognize cytomegalovirus antigens. For the cohort, immune exposure information was limited to CMV serostatus. Most TCR sequences were observed very rarely across donors, whereas some public TCRs were present in many individuals. According to the authors, the approach could potentially be generalized to other disease states and immunological phenotypes. In a later analysis, several top co-occurrence clusters were reported to appear linked to parvovirus B19, influenza, CMV and Epstein-Barr virus. A later analysis found that HLA-associated TCR beta chains were more clonally expanded and had lower generation probabilities than equally common non-associated chains. In both the original and validation cohorts, the classifier was reported to diagnose cytomegalovirus status with high specificity and sensitivity. A further reported finding was that TCR beta sequences accurately predicted the HLA-A and HLA-B alleles for most subjects in the first cohort. The earlier analysis of approximately 560 of the donors excluded around 17 rarely observed V segments, including chromosome 9 orphons, because counts were too low. In the study, around 150 TCR beta chains were listed as associated with cytomegalovirus. Assigning TCR associations to individual alleles was difficult when HLA alleles, especially DR and DQ, strongly co-occurred.

The cohort comprised under 700 healthy bone marrow donors. Cohort members were all nominally healthy when sampled, although unrecorded immune exposures were likely present. The donor tested CMV seropositive, placing the donor among the 289 seropositive members of the cohort. A peripheral blood sample was collected from each donor, and TCR beta sequencing was performed on peripheral blood mononuclear cells. Genomic DNA extraction from the blood cell samples was performed with the Qiagen DNeasy Blood Extraction Kit. The receptor was isolated from a woman between 25 and 40 years old in good health and CMV-seropositive. The source material was PBMCs. The sequence links TRBV25-1 to TRBJ2-2, with 7 central nucleotides matching TRBD2. The DNA reads as follows: TGTGCCAGCAGTGTGGCGGGAGTGGATAACACCGGGGAGCTGTTTTTT. Translated, it gives CASSVAGVDNTGELFF.